The T cell receptor (beta chain) under discussion was sequenced for a study of cytomegalovirus exposure and HLA in healthy donors. Study-level information: Approximately 85 million unique TCRs from HLA-typed donors were held in an early data release.

The germline CDR1 and CDR2 sequences are MNHEY and SVGAGI. The CDR3 has 15 amino acids. Trimming took off 5 bases at V and 5 bases at J, with 18 bases between the two ends. Primers for the PCR totalled 60 Vbeta and 13 Jbeta. Authors' analysis steps: Roughly 9.9 million shared chains were among the roughly 80 million unique TCR beta chains that a later analysis counted. Assay used: immunoSEQ multiplex PCR; TCRdb lists only in-frame clones, some missing. From that table come the V and J calls and clone size; the DNA was used to work out D and trimming. The sample lists 100,000 or so clones; about 77% were seen once.

Input material: PBMCs. This chain uses TRBV6-5 with TRBJ1-2; D is possibly TRBD1 (6 bases). The clonotype was recovered from a woman in her 50s in good health and CMV-seropositive. This chain's CDR3 is CASSTPGARGYGYTF. The CDR3 DNA reads as TGTGCCAGCAGTACCCCCGGGGCCAGGGGATATGGCTACACCTTC.